This T cell receptor (beta chain) appears in the sequencing data of a study of neoadjuvant anti-PD-1 for oral cavity cancer. Study at large: Patients without progression received a fourth nivolumab dose around day 43, then surgical resection on days 50-56. Study-wide points: Only three patients per response group were TCR-analyzed; validation needed.

The time point was: after neoadjuvant nivolumab, at surgical resection. Stage II-IVA oral cavity squamous cell carcinoma was new and untreated by systemic or radiation therapy. J gave up 7 bases and V 4 bases, and 5 bases lay outside the gene matches. Germline V CDR1 and CDR2: MNHNS, SASEGT. The CDR3 length is 15 residues. As to this clone: The antigen is undetermined.

Produced via immunoSEQ multiplex PCR; TCRdb's table is partial and in-frame only. The table has 65,000 to 70,000 clones, roughly 90% seen once. This chain links TRBV6-1 with TRBJ2-3; TRBD2 matches 13 bases. The specimen was PBMCs, collected after nivolumab (anti-PD-1) treatment. The sequence was collected from a person aged 35-80 years with oral cavity squamous cell carcinoma. Here the CDR3 DNA reads TGTGCCAGCAGTGCATTGGGACTAGCGGGAAATACGCAGTATTTT. This sequence encodes CASSALGLAGNTQYF.